The 29 T cell receptor beta chains below all came from one sample that was sequenced in a study of blood T cells in healthy people across ages. For the second PCR, which ran for about 6 to 11 cycles, a sample-barcoded 5' primer and a J-beta primer mix were used. TCRdb re-analysed the 5' RACE reads in MiXCR, keeping a single row per CDR3 protein. The sample has about 680,000 distinct CDR3 sequences, roughly 49% seen once. The sample consisted of blood. The receptors were gathered from an older woman in good health.

This chain connects TRBV29-1 to TRBJ1-1, with TRBD1 matching 7 bases. CDR1 and CDR2 from the germline V gene are SQVTM and ANQGSEA. This CDR3 is built from 12 residues. V trimming: 7 bases; J trimming: 5 bases; junction bases outside the gene matches: 7. The CDR3 protein is CSAYRGRTEAFF. Written as DNA, the CDR3 is TGCAGCGCCTACAGGGGCAGAACTGAAGCTTTCTTT. Looking up the rest from reference TRBV29-1 and TRBJ1-1 gives the full variable domain: SAVISQKPSRDICQRGTSLTIQCQVDSQVTMMFWYRQQPGQSLTLIATANQGSEATYESGFVIDKFPISRPNLTFSTLTVSNMSPEDSSIYLCSAYRGRTEAFFGQGTRLTVV.

This clonotype was found a few times. V is TRBV11-2 and J is TRBJ2-4, with D uncertain. Trimming stripped 0 bases from V and 5 bases from J, with 11 bases between. This CDR3 spans 15 amino acids. Germline V CDR1 and CDR2: SGHAT, FQNNGV. CDR3 in amino acids: CASSLETILENIQYF. In nucleotides, the CDR3 is TGTGCCAGCAGCTTAGAAACCATACTGGAAAACATTCAGTACTTC.

The rearrangement joins TRBV7-2 to TRBJ2-1; 10 bases match TRBD2. Germline-derived CDR1 and CDR2 are SGHTA and FQGNSA. Trimming at V came to 2 bases and at J to 4 bases, leaving 5 bases not matched to a gene. This CDR3 has 16 amino acids. The CDR3: CASSLSRTSGYNEQFF. CDR3 in DNA: TGTGCCAGCAGCTTATCTCGGACTAGCGGTTACAATGAGCAGTTCTTC.

The chain links TRBV30 to TRBJ2-7, with 10 bases identical to TRBD2. V dropped 5 bases and J dropped 1; count of bases not matched to a gene: 5. Germline CDR1 and CDR2: GTSNPN and SVGIG (reference sequence). This CDR3 is 14 amino acids long. CDR3 DNA: TGTGCCTGGCAACTAGCGGGATTATCCTACGAGCAGTACTTC. Translating gives CAWQLAGLSYEQYF.

The chain uses TRBV7-3 and TRBJ2-5; possibly TRBD2 for D (5 bases). Germline lookup yields CDR1 SGHTA and CDR2 FQGTGA. The CDR3 is 16 amino acids. V lost 5 bases and J lost 1, with 17 bases in between. CDR3 protein: CASSPSPIATQETQYF. The CDR3 coding sequence is TGTGCCAGCAGCCCTTCTCCTATAGCGACCCAAGAGACCCAGTACTTC.

As regards this clonotype: Given a much more abundant clone one base away, this may be a read error. This chain joins TRBV5-1 and TRBJ1-2, with D unclear. V lost 3 bases and J 0 bases, leaving 9 bases between the germline ends. The CDR3 is made up of 14 amino acids. Per germline, CDR1 SGHRS and CDR2 YFSETQ. DNA of the CDR3: TGCGCCAGCAGCTCCGAACAGACTAACTATGGCTACACCTTC. Its translation: CASSSEQTNYGYTF.

The chain is built from TRBV11-3 and TRBJ2-1, with D tentatively TRBD2 (5 bases). Germline loops: CDR1 SGHNT, CDR2 YENEEA. V gave up 0 bases and J gave up 0 bases, with 15 bases separating them. The CDR3 length is 18 residues. Here the CDR3 reads CASSLDLVRGNSYNEQFF. The CDR3 DNA follows: TGTGCCAGCAGCTTAGATCTTGTACGGGGAAACTCCTACAATGAGCAGTTCTTC.

The chain links TRBV6-1 to TRBJ2-5; no reliable D call. The DNA end is more similar to TRBJ2-7, so the J call may be wrong. Germline assignment: CDR1 MNHNS and CDR2 SASEGT. The CDR3 is 12 amino acids. CDR3 protein: CASSENYNEQYF. The CDR3 coding sequence is TGTGCCAGCAGTGAAAATTACAACGAGCAGTACTTC.

This chain links TRBV7-9 with TRBJ1-2; D ambiguous. Germline V gene data show CDR1 as SEHNR and CDR2 as FQNEAQ (reference sequence). CDR3 length: 13 residues. V was pared by 5 bases and J by 8 bases, with 15 bases between. DNA of the CDR3: TGTGCCAGCAGCCGCCAGGTCCCGGGCGGCTACACCTTC. Translation: CASSRQVPGGYTF.

This rearrangement joins TRBV4-2 to TRBJ2-1, with D possibly being TRBD2 (5 bases). V lost 4 bases to trimming and J lost 6 bases, with 13 bases between them. Germline-derived CDR1 and CDR2 are LGHNA and YNFKEQ. The CDR3 sequence is 14 residues long. As DNA, the CDR3 is TGTGCCAGCAGCCGGGAACTAGAGGTCAATGAGCAGTTCTTC. Protein: CASSRELEVNEQFF.

The chain couples TRBV2 to TRBJ2-1, with no clear D. Germline V gene sequence: CDR1 SNHLY, CDR2 FYNNEI. V was trimmed by 8 bases and J by 6 bases, leaving 14 bases between them. There are 13 residues in the CDR3. CDR3 sequence reads: CASGLEGPNEQFF. For the CDR3, the DNA is TGTGCCAGCGGTCTAGAAGGACCCAATGAGCAGTTCTTC.

J is TRBJ2-5 and V is TRBV28; 7 bases match TRBD2. The better agreement between TRBJ2-7 and the DNA end casts doubt on the J call. The CDR3 extends over 18 amino acids. CDR1 is MDHEN, CDR2 SYDVKM, per germline. CDR3 nucleotide sequence: TGTGCCAGCACGTCCGGGACTATAGGGCGCCGCCACCATATCGAGCAGTACTTC. It encodes CASTSGTIGRRHHIEQYF.

Only one count was recorded for this clonotype. The V gene is TRBV20-1, the J gene TRBJ2-2; 8 bases map to TRBD1. The CDR3 covers 13 residues. Germline values: CDR1 DFQATT, CDR2 SNEGSKA (reference sequence). The CDR3 DNA reads as TGCAGCGCCAGGACAGGGCCCACCGGGGAGCTGTTTTTT. It codes for CSARTGPTGELFF.

This clonotype was counted a few times. This chain links TRBV24-1 with TRBJ2-1; TRBD2 matches at 9 bases. The junction had 3 bases not matched to a gene; V was cut back by 6 bases and J by 1 base. Per germline, CDR1 KGHDR and CDR2 SFDVKD. This CDR3 is built from 15 residues. The CDR3 sequence is CATSPGLASYNEQFF. The CDR3 bases are TGTGCCACCAGTCCGGGACTAGCATCCTACAATGAGCAGTTCTTC.

The CDR3 region has the DNA TGTGCCATCAGTGAGGGGGCCAGGGACTACGAGCAGTACTTC. Amino acids: CAISEGARDYEQYF. The V gene is TRBV10-3, the J gene TRBJ2-7, with D perhaps TRBD1 (5 bases). This CDR3 has 14 amino acids. V was pared by 2 bases and J by 3 bases, with 11 bases between. CDR1 is ENHRY and CDR2 is SYGVKD in the germline V gene.

The rearrangement uses TRBV7-2 and TRBJ2-1; D call uncertain. This CDR3 spans 15 amino acids. The V and J ends lost 1 base and 2 bases respectively, with 9 bases between them. Germline lookup yields CDR1 SGHTA and CDR2 FQGNSA. CDR3 residues: CASSLGVAAYNEQFF. CDR3 bases: TGTGCCAGCAGCTTAGGAGTGGCCGCCTACAATGAGCAGTTCTTC.

This clonotype was detected only a few times. J is TRBJ2-1 and V is TRBV20-1, with a weak D call TRBD2 (5 bases). Between the trimmed V and J ends, which lost 5 bases and 0 bases, there was a span of 11 bases. The germline V gene has CDR1 DFQATT and CDR2 SNEGSKA (reference sequence). The CDR3 spans 14 residues. CDR3 protein: CSAEDSSSYNEQFF. The CDR3, as DNA: TGCAGTGCTGAGGACTCAAGCTCCTACAATGAGCAGTTCTTC.

The chain couples TRBV7-9 to TRBJ2-6; TRBD1 might be the D (5 bases). The germline V and J ends were trimmed by 1 base and 0 bases, with 10 bases remaining between them. The CDR3 extends over 17 amino acids. Germline CDR1 reads SEHNR; CDR2 reads FQNEAQ (reference sequence). CDR3 loop: CASSLDRLSSGANVLTF. The CDR3 region has the DNA TGTGCCAGCAGCTTAGACAGGTTGAGCTCTGGGGCCAACGTCCTGACTTTC. Full variable domain (missing parts from reference TRBV7-9 and TRBJ2-6): DTGVSQNPRHKITKRGQNVTFRCDPISEHNRLYWYRQTLGQGPEFLTYFQNEAQLEKSRLLSDRFSAERPKGSFSTLEIQRTEQGDSAMYLCASSLDRLSSGANVLTFGAGSRLTVL.

This chain uses TRBV4-3 with TRBJ2-7; D perhaps matches TRBD1 (5 bases). V was cut by 0 bases and J by 4 bases, with 13 bases left in between. The CDR3 sequence is 15 residues long. Germline assignment: CDR1 LGHNA and CDR2 YSLEER. CDR3 bases: TGCGCCAGCAGCCAAGAAGGGGTAGCCTCTTACGAGCAGTACTTC. It specifies CASSQEGVASYEQYF.

This clonotype occurred once. The chain uses TRBV12-3 or TRBV12-4 and TRBJ1-6; the D is unclear. V gave up 3 bases and J gave up 7 bases, with 10 bases separating them. The length of the CDR3 is 14 residues. The CDR3 nucleotides are TGTGCCAGCAGTTTTGGCGGGCCGAATTCACCCCTCCACTTT. This gives the protein CASSFGGPNSPLHF.

This clonotype was observed once. The chain combines TRBV7-2 with TRBJ2-3, with 7 positions matching TRBD2. In germline, CDR1 is SGHTA, CDR2 FQGNSA. The V gene end was trimmed by 5 bases and the J gene end by 3 bases; junction bases not matched to a gene: 11. CDR3 size: 16 residues. This chain's CDR3 is CASSRPAERETDTQYF. The CDR3 DNA follows: TGTGCCAGCAGCCGACCTGCGGAGCGGGAAACAGATACGCAGTATTTT.

The J gene is TRBJ1-1, the V gene TRBV27; 7 nucleotides agree with TRBD1. The CDR3 consists of 14 residues. The germline V gene has CDR1 MNHEY and CDR2 SMNVEV (reference sequence). After removal of 2 bases from V and 5 bases from J, the junction contained 5 bases not matched to a gene. The chain's CDR3 is CASSLATTGTEAFF. CDR3 DNA sequence: TGTGCCAGCAGTTTAGCGACGACAGGGACTGAAGCTTTCTTT.

The V and J genes are TRBV20-1 and TRBJ2-3, with 7 bases that match TRBD2. V shed 1 base and J 2 bases; nucleotides not matched to a gene: 12. The germline CDR1 and CDR2 sequences are DFQATT and SNEGSKA (reference sequence). The CDR3 is 17 amino acids. The CDR3 region has the DNA TGCAGTGCTAGAGGACCGGGGGGAACGGACTCCACAGATACGCAGTATTTT. Translated: CSARGPGGTDSTDTQYF.

The CDR3 nucleotides read TGTGCCAGCTCACCGAACTATGGGTGGGACAGGGAGACGGATGAGCAGTTCTTC. This gives the protein CASSPNYGWDRETDEQFF. The chain uses TRBV18 and TRBJ2-1; TRBD1 aligns across 9 bases. CDR1 is KGHSH and CDR2 is LQKENI in the germline V gene. There are 18 residues in the CDR3. V shed 3 bases, J shed 8 bases, and the junction held 17 bases outside the gene matches.

This chain uses TRBV4-1 with TRBJ2-5; the D is unclear. V lost 2 bases and J lost 2, with 9 bases in between. The CDR3 spans 14 residues. CDR1 and CDR2 (germline): MGHRA, YSYEKL. The CDR3 nucleotides read TGCGCCAGCAGCCAAACCCGGGCTCAAGAGACCCAGTACTTC. Protein sequence: CASSQTRAQETQYF.

The chain has TRBV18 and TRBJ2-7; D may be TRBD1 (5 bases). Trimming shortened V by 2 bases and J by 3 bases, and 8 bases separated the two germline ends. CDR1 and CDR2 from the germline V gene are KGHSH and LQKENI. The CDR3 has 13 residues. The CDR3 here is CASSPLDSYEQYF. The CDR3 nucleotides are TGTGCCAGCTCACCATTAGACAGCTACGAGCAGTACTTC.

The sample holds a few counts of this clonotype. The rearrangement uses TRBV29-1 and TRBJ2-6, with D perhaps being TRBD1 or TRBD2 (5 bases each). The V end was cut by 4 bases, the J end by 2 bases, with 9 bases between. The germline gives CDR1 SQVTM, CDR2 ANQGSEA. The CDR3 is made up of 14 amino acids. The CDR3 protein is CSVGGGPGANVLTF. The CDR3, as DNA: TGCAGCGTTGGTGGGGGTCCTGGGGCCAACGTCCTGACTTTC.

V usage is TRBV20-1 and J usage is TRBJ2-1, with 11 bases that match TRBD2. CDR3 length: 15 residues. V was clipped by 3 bases and J by 2 bases; unmatched bases: 3. From germline, CDR1 is DFQATT and CDR2 SNEGSKA (reference sequence). The CDR3 DNA reads as TGCAGTGCTAGGGTAGCGGGAGGGACCTACAATGAGCAGTTCTTC. Translating gives CSARVAGGTYNEQFF.

The chain employs TRBV20-1 and TRBJ2-5; possibly TRBD2 for D (5 bases). CDR1 is DFQATT and CDR2 is SNEGSKA in the germline V gene (reference sequence). Deletions cut 3 bases from V and 11 bases from J, with 34 bases between. The CDR3 has 18 residues. The CDR3, as DNA: TGCAGTGCTAGGACCCCCTTAGAAAGGCAGCGGAACTACAATGAGCAGTACTTC. Protein product: CSARTPLERQRNYNEQYF.